This passage covers 13 T cell receptor beta chains from one sample sequenced in a study of cytotoxic CD8 clonotypes in ibrutinib-treated CLL. The data were produced by immunoSEQ multiplex PCR, yet TCRdb's version contains in-frame clones alone and is incomplete. The table has over 100,000 clones, 80% to 90% seen once. Sequenced here: PBMCs, sampled after 24 months of ibrutinib treatment. The receptors shown here come from a human donor with chronic lymphocytic leukemia.

This chain links TRBV7-2 with TRBJ2-7, with TRBD2 matching over 10 bases. Germline V gene lookup returns CDR1 SGHTA and CDR2 FQGNSA. With V trimmed by 2 bases and J by 6 bases, 10 bases remained unmatched. The CDR3 extends over 16 amino acids. CDR3 bases: TGTGCCAGCAGCTTATCCGGGACTAGCGCCCGTGGCGAGCAGTACTTC. It codes for CASSLSGTSARGEQYF. Looking up the rest from reference TRBV7-2 and TRBJ2-7 gives the full variable domain: GAGVSQSPSNKVTEKGKDVELRCDPISGHTALYWYRQSLGQGLEFLIYFQGNSAPDKSGLPSDRFSAERTGGSVSTLTIQRTQQEDSAVYLCASSLSGTSARGEQYFGPGTRLTVT.

V and J are TRBV6-4 and TRBJ2-3, with D unclear. This CDR3 is 14 amino acids long. Per the germline V gene, CDR1 is MRHNA and CDR2 is SNTAGT. The germline V and J ends were trimmed by 0 bases and 2 bases, with 6 bases remaining between them. The CDR3 region has the DNA TGTGCCAGCAGTGACTCGCTAACCACAGATACGCAGTATTTT. As protein: CASSDSLTTDTQYF.

The J gene is TRBJ2-2, the V gene TRBV9; unclear D gene. The CDR3 extends over 15 amino acids. Germline V gives CDR1 SGDLS, CDR2 YYNGEE. Between the trimmed V and J ends, which lost 0 bases and 6 bases, there was a span of 12 bases. The CDR3, as DNA: TGTGCCAGCAGCGTAGATTGGCCTGCCGCCGGGGAGCTGTTTTTT. Translation gives CASSVDWPAAGELFF. The full variable domain, its missing parts supplied by reference TRBV9 and TRBJ2-2, is DSGVTQTPKHLITATGQRVTLRCSPRSGDLSVYWYQQSLDQGLQFLIQYYNGEERAKGNILERFSAQQFPDLHSELNLSSLELGDSALYFCASSVDWPAAGELFFGEGSRLTVL.

Written as DNA, the CDR3 is TGTGCCAGCAGCGTAGGTCTACAGGGGGCGGCTTTCTTT. It yields the protein CASSVGLQGAAFF. The V gene is TRBV7-8, the J gene TRBJ1-1; 9 positions match TRBD1. The CDR3 loop spans 13 amino acids. The germline V gene encodes CDR1 SGHVS and CDR2 FQNEAQ. J was trimmed by 11 bases and V by 5 bases; bases with no gene match: 9.

This clone was counted once. The rearrangement joins TRBV28 to TRBJ2-5; D may be TRBD1 (5 bases). Trimming took off 4 bases at V and 4 bases at J, with 7 bases between the two ends. The CDR3 covers 12 residues. The germline V gene has CDR1 MDHEN and CDR2 SYDVKM. In DNA, the CDR3 is TGTGCCAGCAGTTCAGGGCGAGAGACCCAGTACTTC. Translated: CASSSGRETQYF.

The chain couples TRBV7-8 to TRBJ1-5, with D unclear. Per the germline V gene, CDR1 is SGHVS and CDR2 is FQNEAQ. The CDR3 loop spans 15 amino acids. Trimming left V 2 bases short and J 0 bases short, with 8 bases between. This CDR3 reads CASSLNSYSNQPQHF. DNA for the CDR3: TGTGCCAGCAGCTTAAACAGTTATAGCAATCAGCCCCAGCATTTT. Complete variable domain (other parts from reference TRBV7-8 and TRBJ1-5): GAGVSQSPRYKVAKRGQDVALRCDPISGHVSLFWYQQALGQGPEFLTYFQNEAQLDKSGLPSDRFFAERPEGSVSTLKIQRTQQEDSAVYLCASSLNSYSNQPQHFGDGTRLSIL.

The CDR3 region is CASRRTGAAYEQYF. In nucleotides, the CDR3 is TGTGCCAGCAGGAGGACAGGGGCCGCGTACGAGCAGTACTTC. The rearrangement uses TRBV27 and TRBJ2-7; TRBD1 matches 9 bases. This CDR3 has 14 amino acids. With 6 bases clipped from V and 4 bases from J, the junction kept 7 bases outside the gene matches. CDR1 is MNHEY and CDR2 is SMNVEV in the germline V gene (reference sequence).

V is TRBV9 and J is TRBJ2-1; perhaps TRBD1 as D (5 bases). V gave up 4 bases and J gave up 2 bases, with 13 bases separating them. The CDR3 has 15 amino acids. From germline, CDR1 is SGDLS and CDR2 YYNGEE. For the CDR3, the DNA is TGTGCCAGCAGCCAGGGAACAGGAGCCTACAATGAGCAGTTCTTC. The encoded protein is CASSQGTGAYNEQFF.

V usage is TRBV5-1 and J usage is TRBJ2-5; the D is unclear. Trimming took 8 bases from V and 5 from J, leaving 10 bases between them. The V gene's germline CDR1 is SGHRS and CDR2 YFSETQ. The CDR3 sequence is 11 residues long. For the CDR3, the DNA is TGCGCCAGTCAAATAGGGGAGACCCAGTACTTC. This sequence encodes CASQIGETQYF.

V gene TRBV2 combines with J gene TRBJ1-1; tentatively, D is TRBD1 (6 bases). The germline V gene encodes CDR1 SNHLY and CDR2 FYNNEI. V was trimmed by 5 bases and J by 2 bases, leaving 9 bases between them. The CDR3 runs 13 residues. CDR3: CASSPGTNTEAFF. CDR3 nucleotides: TGTGCCAGCAGTCCCGGGACAAACACTGAAGCTTTCTTT.

The chain combines TRBV7-2 with TRBJ2-5; D remains ambiguous. The ends were cut back, 3 bases at V and 9 bases at J, with 14 bases in the middle. The CDR3 is 13 amino acids. Germline V gene lookup returns CDR1 SGHTA and CDR2 FQGNSA. In DNA form, the CDR3 reads TGTGCCAGCAGCTTCAACCCTCAATTCCCCCAGTACTTC. Protein sequence: CASSFNPQFPQYF.

This clone showed up just a few times. V usage is TRBV18 and J usage is TRBJ1-3; 7 nucleotides align to TRBD1. V was clipped by 7 bases and J by 3 bases; unmatched bases: 6. Germline CDR1 KGHSH, CDR2 LQKENI. The CDR3 is made up of 14 amino acids. The CDR3 reads CASFTSGGGNTIYF. The CDR3 coding sequence is TGTGCCAGCTTCACATCAGGGGGTGGAAACACCATATATTTT.

J is TRBJ1-2 and V is TRBV5-6; D unresolved. The germline V gene has CDR1 SGHDT and CDR2 YYEEEE. V was trimmed by 4 bases and J by 4 bases, leaving 17 bases between them. The CDR3 is made up of 15 amino acids. CDR3 DNA sequence: TGTGCCAGCAGCGGACCATCGATTGGCCCCTATGGCTACACCTTC. Its protein is CASSGPSIGPYGYTF.